The T cell receptor beta chain described here comes from a study of vaccination and CD4 T cells after COVID-19. Worth noting for this clonotype: The antigen remains unidentified.

As to treatment: approximately 11-day PBMC culture with coronavirus spike peptide pools or control peptides (ViraFEST assay). V gave up 1 base and J gave up 6 bases, with 16 bases separating them. The germline gives CDR1 DFQATT, CDR2 SNEGSKA (reference sequence). This CDR3 is 14 amino acids long. The Oncomine TCR Beta short-read assay generated sequence data from the DNA of cultured CD4+ T cells. Cultured CD4+ T cells yielded the extracted genomic DNA. MiXCR, run by TCRdb on the PCR reads, gives a single entry per CDR3 protein. There are some 15,000 distinct CDR3 sequences in the sample; over 60% occur only once, and around 15% lies in the top ten.

The sequence came from a human donor who had recovered from COVID-19. Sequenced: CD4+ T cells from blood, cultured in vitro. This chain uses TRBV20-1 with TRBJ2-7, with a weak D call TRBD2 (6 bases). The CDR3 sequence: CSARGDFFQGEQYF. Here the CDR3 DNA reads TGCAGTGCTAGAGGGGACTTCTTTCAGGGCGAGCAGTACTTC.